Shown below are 29 T cell receptor beta chains from a single sample sequenced in a study of blood T cell repertoires in COVID-19. Clones were read by immunoSEQ multiplex PCR, and TCRdb kept only the in-frame ones, dropping some. The sample includes 100,000 to 150,000 clones, around 80% seen only once; the top ten take roughly 17%. Sequenced sample: peripheral blood. These receptors originate from a man in his sixties with active or convalescent COVID-19.

This clone was observed once. The chain combines TRBV19 with TRBJ1-5; 11 positions agree with TRBD1. With 5 bases clipped from V and 4 bases from J, the junction kept 7 bases outside the gene matches. The CDR3 runs 16 residues. Germline V gives CDR1 LNHDA, CDR2 SQIVND (reference sequence). The CDR3 loop reads CASSPSRDRGNQPQHF. As DNA, the CDR3 is TGTGCCAGTAGTCCGTCCCGGGACAGGGGGAATCAGCCCCAGCATTTT.

V usage is TRBV10-3 and J usage is TRBJ2-1, with 11 positions matching TRBD2. Losses at the gene ends were 11 bases for V and 3 bases for J; bases not matched to a gene: 9. Germline-derived CDR1 and CDR2 are ENHRY and SYGVKD. The CDR3 has 15 amino acids. As DNA, the CDR3 is TGTGCCTCCCTACCGGGACTAGCGGTCTACAATGAGCAGTTCTTC. Its protein is CASLPGLAVYNEQFF.

CDR3 in amino acids: CASSPSGNTIYF. The CDR3 DNA follows: TGTGCCAGCAGCCCTAGTGGAAACACCATATATTTT. The chain couples TRBV12-3 or TRBV12-4 to TRBJ1-3; D call uncertain. V lost 6 bases to trimming and J lost 3 bases, with 6 bases between them. The CDR3 is made up of 12 amino acids.

Worth noting for this clone: In the same sample, other DNA sequences code for this CDR3. V and J are TRBV7-2 and TRBJ2-7; D ambiguous. This CDR3 is built from 13 residues. Germline lookup yields CDR1 SGHTA and CDR2 FQGNSA. Between the trimmed V and J ends, which lost 2 bases and 0 bases, there was a span of 5 bases. The CDR3 loop reads CASSLSSSYEQYF. DNA for the CDR3: TGTGCCAGCAGCTTAAGCTCCTCCTACGAGCAGTACTTC. The full variable domain, in which reference TRBV7-2 and TRBJ2-7 provide the parts outside the CDR3, is GAGVSQSPSNKVTEKGKDVELRCDPISGHTALYWYRQSLGQGLEFLIYFQGNSAPDKSGLPSDRFSAERTGGSVSTLTIQRTQQEDSAVYLCASSLSSSYEQYFGPGTRLTVT.

J is TRBJ2-7 and V is TRBV7-8, with D maybe TRBD2 (5 bases). The V end was cut by 1 base, the J end by 2 bases, with 9 bases between. CDR3 length: 14 residues. Germline CDR1 and CDR2: SGHVS and FQNEAQ. CDR3 coding DNA: TGTGCCAGCAGCTTAGGGAGCGGCCCCTACGAGCAGTACTTC. This translates into CASSLGSGPYEQYF.

The V and J genes are TRBV7-2 and TRBJ2-7; 12 nucleotides line up with TRBD1. The CDR3 has 15 amino acids. V lost 5 bases to trimming and J lost 7 bases; unmatched junction nucleotides: 9. The germline V gene has CDR1 SGHTA and CDR2 FQGNSA. The CDR3 DNA reads as TGTGCCAGCAGCCTTTCCGGGACAGGGGGCGGGGAGCAGTACTTC. Protein: CASSLSGTGGGEQYF.

This clone appeared a few times. The chain carries TRBV20-1 and TRBJ2-1, with 7 bases matching TRBD2. The ends lost 3 bases at V and 9 bases at J; junction bases unmatched: 11. Germline V gene lookup returns CDR1 DFQATT and CDR2 SNEGSKA (reference sequence). The CDR3 spans 14 residues. CDR3 DNA sequence: TGCAGTGCTAGTTCGGCGGGAGTTGAGCGTGAGCAGTTCTTC. Amino acids: CSASSAGVEREQFF.

The chain has TRBV27 and TRBJ1-2, with D maybe TRBD1 (6 bases). CDR3 size: 15 residues. Trimming shortened V by 7 bases and J by 2 bases, and 17 bases separated the two germline ends. In germline, CDR1 is MNHEY, CDR2 SMNVEV (reference sequence). CDR3 protein: CASTYNRALNYGYTF. The CDR3 DNA reads TGTGCCAGCACCTATAACAGGGCTTTAAACTATGGCTACACCTTC.

The DNA of the CDR3 is TGTGCCAGCAGTCGCCCTACGGCGGGAGGTTCCTACGAGCAGTACTTC. Its protein product is CASSRPTAGGSYEQYF. V and J are TRBV6-6 and TRBJ2-7, with TRBD2 matching 8 bases. There are 16 residues in the CDR3. CDR1 is MNHNY, CDR2 SVGAGI, per germline (reference sequence). The V and J ends lost 5 bases and 1 base, in that order; junction bases with no gene match: 10.

The count of this clone is one. The CDR3 here is CASRTIGTGSGETQYF. The CDR3 DNA reads as TGTGCCAGCAGAACGATCGGGACAGGGAGCGGAGAGACCCAGTACTTC. This chain connects TRBV28 to TRBJ2-5; 9 nucleotides align to TRBD1. Looked up from germline, CDR1 is MDHEN and CDR2 is SYDVKM. The ends lost 6 bases at V and 4 bases at J; junction bases unmatched: 12. The CDR3 runs 16 residues.

The chain couples TRBV20-1 to TRBJ2-1, with a tentative D call TRBD2 (5 bases). V was pared by 8 bases and J by 9 bases, with 14 bases between. The germline V gene encodes CDR1 DFQATT and CDR2 SNEGSKA (reference sequence). The CDR3 is made up of 11 amino acids. This chain's CDR3 is CSSLTSGEQFF. The CDR3, as DNA: TGCAGTTCTTTGACAAGCGGTGAGCAGTTCTTC.

The J gene is TRBJ2-1, the V gene TRBV15; 7 bases are shared with TRBD1. The CDR3 is 14 residues long. The V segment lost 3 bases and the J segment 6 bases; nucleotides outside the gene matches: 5. Germline-derived CDR1 and CDR2 are LNHNV and YYDKDF (reference sequence). In DNA, the CDR3 is TGTGCCACCAGCAGTGAGACAGGGCTCAATGAGCAGTTCTTC. Amino acid sequence: CATSSETGLNEQFF.

V usage is TRBV27 and J usage is TRBJ1-1; weak D call: TRBD1 (6 bases). V dropped 5 bases and J dropped 1 base, with 14 bases sitting between them. The CDR3 has 15 amino acids. Germline V gives CDR1 MNHEY, CDR2 SMNVEV (reference sequence). In nucleotides, the CDR3 is TGTGCCAGCAGTCCCGGGACACAGGGGAACACTGAAGCTTTCTTT. It yields the protein CASSPGTQGNTEAFF.

The chain carries TRBV4-2 and TRBJ1-6; D not resolved. Between the trimmed V and J ends, which lost 0 bases and 9 bases, there was a span of 9 bases. Germline V lookup: CDR1 LGHNA, CDR2 YNFKEQ. The CDR3 sequence is 14 residues long. CDR3 DNA: TGTGCCAGCAGCCAAGAACGGAGGGCTTCACCCCTCCACTTT. Its translation is CASSQERRASPLHF.

This chain uses TRBV7-9 with TRBJ2-7; 12 nucleotides align to TRBD1. Looked up from germline, CDR1 is SEHNR and CDR2 is FQNEAQ (reference sequence). This CDR3 region has 19 residues. Trimming cost V 0 bases and J 4 bases; bases outside gene matches: 13. The CDR3 protein is CASSLAVTPGTGGFYEQYF. The CDR3 DNA is TGTGCCAGCAGCTTAGCAGTGACCCCCGGGACAGGGGGCTTTTACGAGCAGTACTTC.

This sequence joins TRBV7-3 and TRBJ2-1, with D perhaps TRBD2 (5 bases). CDR3 size: 13 residues. The V gene lost 5 bases and the J gene lost 5 bases, with 10 bases spanning the gap. Germline V gene data show CDR1 as SGHTA and CDR2 as FQGTGA. As DNA, the CDR3 is TGTGCCAGCAGCCCCACTAGTGACAATGAGCAGTTCTTC. Translation gives CASSPTSDNEQFF.

The rearrangement uses TRBV4-2 and TRBJ2-1; 7 bases match TRBD1. From germline, CDR1 is LGHNA and CDR2 YNFKEQ. The V and J ends lost 3 bases and 4 bases, in that order; junction bases with no gene match: 6. The CDR3 sequence is 15 residues long. The CDR3 loop is CASSHSGTDYNEQFF. The CDR3 DNA follows: TGTGCCAGCAGCCATTCCGGGACAGATTACAATGAGCAGTTCTTC.

The V call is TRBV7-9, the J call TRBJ1-5, with TRBD1 matching 9 bases. Germline V lookup: CDR1 SEHNR, CDR2 FQNEAQ (reference sequence). The trim removed 5 bases at V and 3 bases at J, leaving 8 bases unmatched. The CDR3 consists of 16 residues. CDR3 in amino acids: CASSEAGTGSNQPQHF. Written as DNA, the CDR3 is TGTGCCAGCAGCGAAGCCGGGACAGGGTCCAATCAGCCCCAGCATTTT. Full variable domain (missing parts from reference TRBV7-9 and TRBJ1-5): DTGVSQNPRHKITKRGQNVTFRCDPISEHNRLYWYRQTLGQGPEFLTYFQNEAQLEKSRLLSDRFSAERPKGSFSTLEIQRTEQGDSAMYLCASSEAGTGSNQPQHFGDGTRLSIL.

The genes are TRBV6-2 or TRBV6-3 and TRBJ2-1, with TRBD2 matching 15 bases. J gave up 4 bases and V 4 bases, and 8 bases lay outside the gene matches. CDR1 and CDR2 from the germline V gene are MNHEY and SVGEGT. CDR3 length equals 18 residues. CDR3 region: CASSSPGLAGGPYNEQFF. Written as DNA, the CDR3 is TGTGCCAGCAGTTCCCCGGGACTAGCGGGAGGCCCGTACAATGAGCAGTTCTTC.

The V gene is TRBV7-2, the J gene TRBJ1-4; 9 nucleotides agree with TRBD1. This CDR3 is built from 16 residues. V shed 5 bases and J 8 bases; nucleotides not matched to a gene: 12. CDR1 and CDR2 (germline): SGHTA, FQGNSA. CDR3 amino acids: CASSPRDGTGREKLFF. CDR3 in DNA: TGTGCCAGCAGCCCCCGGGACGGGACAGGGCGAGAAAAACTGTTTTTT.

The CDR3 DNA reads TGTGCCAGCAGACGTTCACACGGCGGGAGGGGCCCCTACGAGCAGTACTTC. This encodes CASRRSHGGRGPYEQYF. The chain couples TRBV27 to TRBJ2-7; 9 bases align to TRBD2. This CDR3 comprises 17 residues. The V segment lost 6 bases and the J segment 2 bases; nucleotides outside the gene matches: 14. CDR1 and CDR2 (germline): MNHEY, SMNVEV (reference sequence).

The V call is TRBV24-1, the J call TRBJ2-5, with 10 positions matching TRBD2. The CDR3 runs to 16 residues. V lost 6 bases to trimming and J lost 5 bases; unmatched junction nucleotides: 11. Looked up from germline, CDR1 is KGHDR and CDR2 is SFDVKD. As DNA, the CDR3 is TGTGCCACCAGTTCAGGGACTAGCGCCGGTGGGGAGACCCAGTACTTC. Translating it yields CATSSGTSAGGETQYF.

The V and J genes are TRBV19 and TRBJ2-5, with 7 positions matching TRBD2. The germline V gene has CDR1 LNHDA and CDR2 SQIVND (reference sequence). The CDR3 has 12 residues. Trimming removed 10 bases from V and 7 bases from J; junction bases left unmatched: 9. CDR3 loop: CATGLPDGTQYF. As DNA, the CDR3 is TGTGCCACGGGACTACCTGATGGGACCCAGTACTTC.

This clone was found once. This rearrangement joins TRBV3-1 (or the pseudogene TRBV3-2) to TRBJ2-3; TRBD2 matches 10 bases. Germline CDR1 is LGHDT and CDR2 is YNNKEL (reference sequence). V lost 2 bases and J lost 3; bases outside the gene matches: 2. CDR3 length: 15 amino acids. For the CDR3, the DNA is TGTGCCAGCAGCCAAAGGACTAGCGGAACAGATACGCAGTATTTT. Its protein is CASSQRTSGTDTQYF.

Written as DNA, the CDR3 is TGTGCCAGCAGCTTGCCGGGAAGAGGACGGTACGAGCAGTACTTC. This encodes CASSLPGRGRYEQYF. The chain recombines TRBV7-2 with TRBJ2-7, with a tentative D call TRBD2 (5 bases). The CDR3 extends over 15 amino acids. Trimming removed 3 bases from V and 4 bases from J, with 16 bases in between. Germline loops: CDR1 SGHTA, CDR2 FQGNSA.

The chain uses TRBV5-8 and TRBJ1-5, with a weak D call TRBD1 (5 bases). Germline values: CDR1 SGHTS, CDR2 YDEGEE. Trimming took off 6 bases at V and 0 bases at J, with 13 bases between the two ends. The CDR3 sequence is 15 residues long. For the CDR3, the DNA is TGTGCCAGCAACCCTGGGGGAGGTAGCAATCAGCCCCAGCATTTT. It is translated as CASNPGGGSNQPQHF.

The chain is built from TRBV18 and TRBJ1-2, with D possibly TRBD1 on 6 matching bases. From germline, CDR1 is KGHSH and CDR2 LQKENI. CDR3 length: 12 residues. Trimming shortened V by 5 bases and J by 5 bases, and 9 bases separated the two germline ends. CDR3 residues: CASSEQGYGYTF. DNA for the CDR3: TGTGCCAGCTCAGAGCAGGGGTATGGCTACACCTTC. Together with reference TRBV18 and TRBJ1-2, the CDR3 gives the full variable domain: NAGVMQNPRHLVRRRGQEARLRCSPMKGHSHVYWYRQLPEEGLKFMVYLQKENIIDESGMPKERFSAEFPKEGPSILRIQQVVRGDSAAYFCASSEQGYGYTFGSGTRLTVV.

V is TRBV21-1 and J is TRBJ2-7; the table's D call, TRBD2, was not checked against the DNA. TRBV21-1 is flagged as a pseudogene. The CDR3 spans 14 residues. CDR3 loop: CASSKDLGSYEQYF. The CDR3 bases are TGTGCCAGCAGCAAAGATCTCGGTTCCTACGAGCAGTACTTC.

The chain has TRBV6-6 and TRBJ2-4; the D gene is possibly TRBD2 (6 bases). V gave up 8 bases and J gave up 6 bases, with 17 bases separating them. Germline assignment: CDR1 MNHNY and CDR2 SVGAGI (reference sequence). This CDR3 spans 14 amino acids. CDR3 bases: TGTGCCAGCGGGAACTCGGGGGTGGGAAACATTCAGTACTTC. Translation gives CASGNSGVGNIQYF.